The source of this T cell receptor beta chain is a study of vaccination and CD4 T cells after COVID-19. Across the study: Blood was drawn a median roughly 68 days post second dose, range 14 to 241.

This clonotype appeared a few times. Its specificity is unknown. The length of the CDR3 is 14 residues. Germline-derived CDR1 and CDR2 are SGHTA and FQGTGA. The ends lost 5 bases at V and 7 bases at J; junction bases unmatched: 3. Study results and caveats: A median 86.3% of convalescent patients' SARS-CoV-2-reactive clones emerged only after vaccination. Looking at convalescent patients, 304 of their 307 vaccine-specific clones were spike mono-reactive.

From the PCR reads, TCRdb called clonotypes with MiXCR, one entry per CDR3 protein. The sample has roughly 19,000 distinct CDR3 sequences; roughly 64% are singletons. This chain uses TRBV7-3 with TRBJ2-2; 11 bases match TRBD2. The sequence was obtained from a human donor who had recovered from COVID-19. Sequencing was performed on CD4+ T cells from blood, taken after SARS-CoV-2 vaccination. The CDR3 sequence: CASSNLAGGGELFF. Written as DNA, the CDR3 is TGTGCCAGCAGCAACCTAGCGGGAGGCGGGGAGCTGTTTTTT.